This T cell receptor beta chain is from a study of T-cell reconstitution after alpha-beta-depleted transplantation in children. This CDR3 is built from 15 residues. The ends lost 1 base at V and 3 bases at J; junction bases unmatched: 5. Germline CDR1 reads SQVTM; CDR2 reads ANQGSEA. Preparing the TCRbeta library involved the use of unique molecular identifiers. One entry per CDR3 protein results from TCRdb running MiXCR on the PCR reads. The profile shows 500,000 or so distinct CDR3 sequences, about 33% of them singletons. A few counts support this clonotype. The sample in question was PBMCs from the stem cell graft donor, obtained from the stem cell graft. The TCR was taken from a human donor who donated a stem cell graft to a child with aplastic anemia. The chain combines TRBV29-1 with TRBJ1-2; 10 bases agree with TRBD1. CDR3 protein: CSVEVLGQGDYGYTF. CDR3 nucleotide sequence: TGCAGCGTTGAAGTTCTAGGACAGGGGGACTATGGCTACACCTTC.